This TCR beta chain was profiled in a study of blood T cell repertoires in COVID-19. Authors' analysis steps: Reference gene primer amplification gave nucleated cell count estimates. Sequencing used immunoSEQ multiplex PCR; TCRdb keeps in-frame clones, though not all of them. V and J calls and clone size are given by that table; D and trimming were obtained from the DNA. The sample has 90,000 to 150,000 clones; roughly 90% are singletons. The CDR3 runs 15 residues. V shed 6 bases and J shed 1 base, with 16 bases lying between them. Germline lookup yields CDR1 SGHNT and CDR2 YYREEE (reference sequence).

The sequenced sample was peripheral blood. V and J are TRBV5-4 and TRBJ1-1; D ambiguous. The source is a human donor with acute or convalescent COVID-19. The donor label of this sample is uncertain. DNA for the CDR3: TGTGCCAGCACCCCCCAGCGAGGGCAGAACACTGAAGCTTTCTTT. This codes for CASTPQRGQNTEAFF.